The present TCR beta chain was sequenced within a study of blood T cell repertoires in COVID-19. The wider study: The study drew acute and convalescent COVID-19 samples from the United States, Italy and Spain. From T cells, B-cell-depleted T cells, or PBMCs came the material, which was cDNA or gDNA.

Original handling: From reference gene primer amplification, estimates of nucleated cell counts were derived. Libraries were prepared by immunoSEQ multiplex PCR; TCRdb keeps only in-frame clonotypes and omits some of them. V and J calls and clone size are those listed in that table; D and trimming were worked out from the DNA. In the table there are around 200,000 clones, about 85% of which are singletons. Source material: peripheral blood. This sequence originates from a woman older than 75 with acute or convalescent COVID-19.

The CDR3 sequence: CASSLWSGGSSGNTIYF. Here the CDR3 DNA reads TGTGCCAGCAGTTTATGGTCGGGGGGCAGCTCTGGAAACACCATATATTTT. This chain joins TRBV28 and TRBJ1-3; possible D gene TRBD1, 6 bases. The V end lost 0 bases, the J end lost 0 bases, and 12 bases lay between the germline ends. Germline V gene lookup returns CDR1 MDHEN and CDR2 SYDVKM. There are 17 residues in the CDR3.